The clone carrying this TCR beta chain appeared a few times. Its antigen is not known. The data derive from a study of cytomegalovirus exposure and HLA in healthy donors. On the study more broadly: Earlier sequencing of 150 million to 200 million T cells yielded roughly 120 million unique TCR beta sequences. Inside one of the first data releases sat around 85 million unique TCRs taken from HLA-typed donors.

Broader study findings: Cytomegalovirus-associated status was assigned to approximately 160 TCR beta chains.

PCR amplification relied on 60 Vbeta primers (plus 13 Jbeta primers). The protocol was immunoSEQ multiplex PCR, while the TCRdb copy is restricted to in-frame clones and leaves out a portion. The sample yields some 150,000 clones, 60% to 80% seen once. Germline assignment: CDR1 MNHEY and CDR2 SVGAGI. The CDR3 loop spans 11 amino acids. Trimming removed 5 bases from V and 7 bases from J, with 8 bases in between. The source is a female donor in good health and CMV-seronegative. J is TRBJ1-1 and V is TRBV6-5; D unresolved. Specimen: PBMCs. CDR3 region: CASSPLYEAFF. The CDR3 nucleotides read TGTGCCAGCAGTCCTTTGTATGAAGCTTTCTTT.